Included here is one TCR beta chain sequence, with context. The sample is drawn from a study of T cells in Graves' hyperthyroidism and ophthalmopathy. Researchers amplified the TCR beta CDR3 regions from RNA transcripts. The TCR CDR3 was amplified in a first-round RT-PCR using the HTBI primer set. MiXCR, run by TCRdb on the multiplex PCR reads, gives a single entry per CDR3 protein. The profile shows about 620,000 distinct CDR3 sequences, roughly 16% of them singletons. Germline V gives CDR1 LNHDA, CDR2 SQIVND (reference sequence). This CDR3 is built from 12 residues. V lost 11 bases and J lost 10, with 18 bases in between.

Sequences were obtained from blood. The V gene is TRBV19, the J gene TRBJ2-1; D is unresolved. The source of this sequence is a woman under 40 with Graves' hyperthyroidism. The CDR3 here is CASRGPGPEQFF. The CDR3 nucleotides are TGTGCCTCAAGAGGTCCCGGGCCCGAGCAGTTCTTC.